This T cell receptor (delta chain) was captured by sequencing in a study of Vδ1+ human thymocytes. General study findings and limits: TRD repertoires were essentially private, unlike widely shared TRG clonotypes. In the thymus, TRG and TRD repertoires looked highly polyclonal with Gaussian CDR3 lengths.

As to this clone: The antigen remains undetermined.

RNA was extracted from the cells and then reverse transcribed. Pooled V-gene forward primers with one constant-region reverse primer generated the CDR3 amplicons by multiplex PCR. TCRdb fed the multiplex PCR reads into CATT to redo clone calling. The sample lists some 73,000 delta-chain clones, 30% to 40% occurring once. The CDR3 consists of 26 residues. V lost 5 bases to trimming and J lost 0 bases, with 46 bases between them. From germline, CDR1 is TSWWSYY and CDR2 QGS. The sample was Vdelta1+ gamma-delta thymocytes from the thymus. The subset here: FACS-sorted CD3+ TCRalphabeta- TCRVdelta1+ TCRVdelta2- thymocytes. The J gene is TRDJ1, the V gene TRDV1, with D tentatively TRDD2 (5 bases). This TCR was recovered from a boy younger than two who had congenital heart surgery. The CDR3, as DNA: TGTGCTCTTGGGCGAGCCTACCCCAAGTCGAATCCGCGGAGGCCCACACACATAAGGTACACCGATAAACTCATCTTT. Protein product: CALGRAYPKSNPRRPTHIRYTDKLIF.